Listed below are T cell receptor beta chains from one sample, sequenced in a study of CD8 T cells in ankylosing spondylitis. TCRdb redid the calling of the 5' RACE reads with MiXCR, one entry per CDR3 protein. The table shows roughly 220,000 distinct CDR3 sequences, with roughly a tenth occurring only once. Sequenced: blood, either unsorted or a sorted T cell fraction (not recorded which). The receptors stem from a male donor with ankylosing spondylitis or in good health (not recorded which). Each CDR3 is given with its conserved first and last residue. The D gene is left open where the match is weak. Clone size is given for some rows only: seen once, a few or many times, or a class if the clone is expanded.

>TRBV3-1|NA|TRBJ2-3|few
CASSQDPGQLQYF
TGTGCCAGCAGCCAAGATCCCGGACAGCTGCAGTATTTT
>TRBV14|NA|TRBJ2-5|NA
CASSQDYNRETQYF
TGTGCCAGCAGCCAAGACTACAACCGGGAGACCCAGTACTTC
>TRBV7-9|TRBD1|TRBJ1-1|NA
CASSLTGGRHTEAFF
TGTGCCAGCAGCTTGACAGGGGGCAGGCACACTGAAGCTTTCTTT
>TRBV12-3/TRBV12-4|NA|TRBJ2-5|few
CASSLTGPGETQYF
TGTGCCAGCAGTCTAACTGGACCAGGAGAGACCCAGTACTTC
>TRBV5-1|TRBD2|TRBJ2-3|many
CASSPIGAGDTDTQYF
TGCGCCAGCAGCCCCATTGGGGCGGGGGACACAGATACGCAGTATTTT
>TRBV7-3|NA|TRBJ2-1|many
CASSRGGSYNEQFF
TGTGCCAGCAGCCGGGGTGGGTCCTACAATGAGCAGTTCTTC
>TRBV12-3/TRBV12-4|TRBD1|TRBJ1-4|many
CASSLQGAPDEKLFF
TGTGCCAGCAGTTTACAGGGGGCGCCGGATGAAAAACTGTTTTTT
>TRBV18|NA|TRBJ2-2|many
CASSPTQQNTGELFF
TGTGCCAGCTCACCTACACAGCAGAACACCGGGGAGCTGTTTTTT
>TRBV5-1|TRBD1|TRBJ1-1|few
CASRPTTGGTEAFF
TGCGCCAGCAGGCCGACTACAGGGGGCACTGAAGCTTTCTTT
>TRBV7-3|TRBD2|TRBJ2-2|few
CASSLRAGGPTGELFF
TGTGCCAGCAGCTTAAGAGCGGGGGGCCCCACCGGGGAGCTGTTTTTT
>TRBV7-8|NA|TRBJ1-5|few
CASSLSPNQPQHF
TGTGCCAGCAGCTTATCCCCCAATCAGCCCCAGCATTTT
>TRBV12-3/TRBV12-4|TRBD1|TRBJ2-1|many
CASSLRQGVDEQFF
TGTGCCAGCAGTTTAAGGCAGGGGGTCGATGAGCAGTTCTTC
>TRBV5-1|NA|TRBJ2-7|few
CASSLAPTSSYEQYF
TGCGCCAGCAGCTTGGCTCCGACCAGCTCCTACGAGCAGTACTTC
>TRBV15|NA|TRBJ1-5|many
CATSSQTGRNQPQHF
TGTGCCACCAGCAGCCAGACAGGCCGGAATCAGCCCCAGCATTTT
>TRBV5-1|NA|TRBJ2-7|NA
CASSLDGREQYF
TGCGCCAGCAGCTTGGATGGACGCGAGCAGTACTTC
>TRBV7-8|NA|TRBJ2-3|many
CASSRDPNPADTQYF
TGTGCCAGCAGCCGCGATCCTAACCCAGCAGATACGCAGTATTTT
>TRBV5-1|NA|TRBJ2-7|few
CASTLAGSSSYEQYF
TGCGCCAGCACCCTGGCGGGGTCGAGCTCCTACGAGCAGTACTTC
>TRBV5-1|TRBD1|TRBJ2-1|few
CASSLSSSGTGGYNEQFF
TGCGCCAGCAGCTTAAGCAGTTCCGGGACAGGGGGCTACAATGAGCAGTTCTTC
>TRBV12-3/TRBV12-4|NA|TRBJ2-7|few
CASSANRDVQYF
TGTGCCAGCAGTGCTAACAGGGACGTGCAGTACTTC
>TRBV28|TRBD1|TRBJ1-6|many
CAGKGQYNSPLHF
TGTGCCGGGAAGGGACAGTACAATTCACCCCTCCACTTT
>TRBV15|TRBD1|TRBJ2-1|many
CATSRQTGGFNNEQFF
TGTGCCACCAGCAGGCAGACAGGGGGCTTCAACAATGAGCAGTTCTTC
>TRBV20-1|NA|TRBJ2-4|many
CSASGPFYIQYF
TGCAGTGCTAGTGGGCCCTTTTACATTCAGTACTTC
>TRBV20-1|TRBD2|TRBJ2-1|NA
CSAPALTGGNNEQFF
TGCAGTGCCCCCGCTTTGACCGGGGGGAACAATGAGCAGTTCTTC
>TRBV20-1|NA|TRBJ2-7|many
CSASYVGSPAGYEQYF
TGCAGTGCTAGCTATGTCGGAAGCCCGGCTGGTTACGAGCAGTACTTC
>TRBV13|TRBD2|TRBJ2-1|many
CASSLETGGLSYNEQFF
TGTGCCAGCAGCTTAGAGACGGGGGGGCTCTCCTACAATGAGCAGTTCTTC
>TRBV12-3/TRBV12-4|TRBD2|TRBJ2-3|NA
CASSPGGAGGDTDTQYF
TGTGCCAGCAGTCCCGGGGGAGCGGGGGGCGACACAGATACGCAGTATTTT
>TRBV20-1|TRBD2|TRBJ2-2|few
CSARGYLLAGELYGELFF
TGCAGTGCTAGAGGCTACCTACTAGCGGGGGAGCTATACGGGGAGCTGTTTTTT
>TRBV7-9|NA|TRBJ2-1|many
CASSLAQAGLYNEQFF
TGTGCCAGCAGCTTAGCGCAGGCAGGGCTCTACAATGAGCAGTTCTTC
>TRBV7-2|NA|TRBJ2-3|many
CASSLKSGTDTQYF
TGTGCCAGCAGCTTAAAATCCGGCACAGATACGCAGTATTTT
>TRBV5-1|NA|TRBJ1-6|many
CASSLASGGVNSPLHF
TGCGCCAGCAGCTTGGCCTCGGGGGGCGTGAATTCACCCCTCCACTTT
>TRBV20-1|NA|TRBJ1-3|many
CSVRWGTGNTIYF
TGCAGTGTTCGGTGGGGAACTGGAAACACCATATATTTT
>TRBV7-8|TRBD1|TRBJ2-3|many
CASSLEWTGGYAGTDTQYF
TGTGCCAGCAGCTTAGAATGGACAGGGGGCTACGCCGGCACAGATACGCAGTATTTT
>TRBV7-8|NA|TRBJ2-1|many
CASSLRVETSYNEQFF
TGTGCCAGCAGCTTACGGGTAGAGACCTCCTACAATGAGCAGTTCTTC
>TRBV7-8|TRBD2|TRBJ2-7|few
CASSLGETSGVEQYF
TGTGCCAGCAGCTTAGGGGAGACTAGCGGGGTAGAGCAGTACTTC
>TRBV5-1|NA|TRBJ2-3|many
CASSPGLSGHTQYF
TGCGCCAGCAGCCCTGGACTTTCGGGTCATACGCAGTATTTT
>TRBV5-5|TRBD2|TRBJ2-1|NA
CASSSTGLGEGEQFF
TGTGCCAGCAGCTCTACGGGACTAGGGGAGGGCGAGCAGTTCTTC
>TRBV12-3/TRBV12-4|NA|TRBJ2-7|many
CASSLAMGPGGGEQYF
TGTGCCAGCAGTTTAGCGATGGGGCCGGGGGGCGGCGAGCAGTACTTC
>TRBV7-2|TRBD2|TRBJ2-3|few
CASTLAGGPLDTQYF
TGTGCCAGCACACTAGCGGGGGGGCCGTTGGATACGCAGTATTTT
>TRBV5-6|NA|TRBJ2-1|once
CASGPAPSYEQFF
TGTGCCAGCGGCCCCGCCCCGTCTTATGAGCAGTTCTTC
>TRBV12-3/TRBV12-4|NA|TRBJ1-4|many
CASSSGARGEKLFF
TGTGCCAGCAGCTCTGGTGCCAGAGGCGAAAAACTGTTTTTT
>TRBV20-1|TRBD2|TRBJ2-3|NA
CSALTGTSQTDTQYF
TGCAGTGCGCTCACCGGGACTAGTCAGACAGATACGCAGTATTTT
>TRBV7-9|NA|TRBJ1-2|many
CASFGDGAPDREDGYTF
TGTGCCAGCTTCGGTGACGGGGCTCCAGATCGCGAGGATGGCTACACCTTC
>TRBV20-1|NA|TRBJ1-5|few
CSARALPSSNQPQHF
TGCAGTGCTAGAGCCCTCCCAAGTAGCAATCAGCCCCAGCATTTT
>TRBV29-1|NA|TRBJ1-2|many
CSVQGGGHYGYTF
TGCAGCGTTCAGGGTGGTGGGCACTATGGCTACACCTTC
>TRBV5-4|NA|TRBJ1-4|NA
CASSLEAGDLGEKLFF
TGTGCCAGCAGCTTGGAAGCGGGGGATCTCGGTGAAAAACTGTTTTTT
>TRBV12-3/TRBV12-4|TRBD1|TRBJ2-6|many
CASSQGGFGANVLTF
TGTGCCAGCAGTCAAGGGGGCTTTGGGGCCAACGTCCTGACTTTC
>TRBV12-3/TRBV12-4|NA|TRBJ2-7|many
CASSSVGHEQYF
TGTGCCAGCAGTTCTGTTGGGCACGAGCAGTACTTC
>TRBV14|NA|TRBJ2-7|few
CASSQDRYRAYEQYF
TGTGCCAGCAGCCAAGATCGATACAGGGCCTACGAGCAGTACTTC
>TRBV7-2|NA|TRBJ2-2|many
CASSPPGQLLNTGELFF
TGTGCCAGCAGCCCGCCCGGACAGCTCTTGAACACCGGGGAGCTGTTTTTT
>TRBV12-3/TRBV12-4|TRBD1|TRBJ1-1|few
CASSPAATGGDTEAFF
TGTGCCAGCAGTCCAGCTGCGACAGGGGGTGACACTGAAGCTTTCTTT
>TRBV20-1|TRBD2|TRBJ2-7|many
CSARDSRAGRQYEQYF
TGCAGTGCTAGAGATTCACGAGCGGGGCGGCAGTACGAGCAGTACTTC
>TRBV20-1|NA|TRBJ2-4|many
CIGRQGENIQYF
TGCATAGGCCGGCAGGGCGAAAACATTCAGTACTTC
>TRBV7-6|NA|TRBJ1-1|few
CASSSGTGNTEAFF
TGTGCCAGCAGCTCAGGGACGGGGAACACTGAAGCTTTCTTT
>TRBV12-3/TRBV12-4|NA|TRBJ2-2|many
CASSFLVGGELFF
TGTGCCAGCAGTTTTCTTGTTGGCGGGGAGCTGTTTTTT
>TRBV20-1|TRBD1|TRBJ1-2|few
CSARDVGQGIRGYTF
TGCAGTGCTAGGGATGTTGGACAGGGCATCCGTGGCTACACCTTC
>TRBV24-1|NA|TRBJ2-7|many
CATSQGKVSYEQYF
TGTGCCACCAGTCAGGGGAAAGTTTCCTACGAGCAGTACTTC
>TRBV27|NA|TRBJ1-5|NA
CASSFMRYSNQPQHF
TGTGCCAGCAGTTTTATGCGGTATAGCAATCAGCCCCAGCATTTT
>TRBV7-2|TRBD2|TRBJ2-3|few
CASALLSGGAGDTQYF
TGTGCCAGCGCCCTCTTGAGCGGGGGGGCCGGAGATACGCAGTATTTT